These 27 T cell receptor beta chains came from one sample sequenced in a study of PD-L1 blockade in urothelial cancer. Libraries were prepared by immunoSEQ multiplex PCR; TCRdb keeps only in-frame clonotypes and omits some of them. The sample lists some 52,000 clones, about three quarters occurring once. The time point: pretreatment peripheral blood. Here the sequenced sample was PBMCs, taken around atezolizumab (anti-PD-L1) treatment. The receptors stem from a man between 65 and 85 years old with urothelial cancer.

The chain links TRBV6-5 to TRBJ2-3, with D tentatively TRBD2 (5 bases). Germline assignment: CDR1 MNHEY and CDR2 SVGAGI. The V end lost 3 bases, the J end lost 6 bases, and 16 bases lay between the germline ends. The CDR3 spans 15 residues. DNA of the CDR3: TGTGCCAGCAGTTATCGCGGGCAACCGAGGGATACGCAGTATTTT. Its protein is CASSYRGQPRDTQYF.

The chain combines TRBV7-6 with TRBJ2-7; 7 nucleotides line up with TRBD2. CDR1 is SGHVS and CDR2 is FNYEAQ in the germline V gene. This CDR3 spans 15 amino acids. Trimming at V came to 0 bases and at J to 6 bases, leaving 8 bases not matched to a gene. The CDR3 nucleotides are TGTGCCAGCAGCTTAGCGGGAGGGCCAACCCCCGAGCAGTACTTC. Protein product: CASSLAGGPTPEQYF.

This clone was detected ten times or more. This rearrangement joins TRBV7-2 to TRBJ2-5; TRBD2 matches at 12 bases. The V gene's germline CDR1 is SGHTA and CDR2 FQGNSA. There are 16 residues in the CDR3. J was trimmed by 3 bases and V by 6 bases; bases with no gene match: 8. The CDR3 loop is CASRATGLAGKETQYF. The CDR3 DNA sequence: TGTGCCAGCAGGGCTACCGGACTAGCGGGAAAAGAGACCCAGTACTTC.

The chain joins TRBV5-1 to TRBJ2-7; D uncertain. Trimming took off 0 bases at V and 7 bases at J, with 14 bases between the two ends. The CDR3 extends over 14 amino acids. The V gene's germline CDR1 is SGHRS and CDR2 YFSETQ. The CDR3 sequence is CASSLDPVKWEQYF. The DNA for the CDR3 is TGCGCCAGCAGCTTGGATCCAGTTAAGTGGGAGCAGTACTTC. Using reference TRBV5-1 and TRBJ2-7 for the parts outside the CDR3, the full variable domain is KAGVTQTPRYLIKTRGQQVTLSCSPISGHRSVSWYQQTPGQGLQFLFEYFSETQRNKGNFPGRFSGRQFSNSRSEMNVSTLELGDSALYLCASSLDPVKWEQYFGPGTRLTVT.

This clone has more than one count but fewer than ten. The chain recombines TRBV5-4 with TRBJ1-2; TRBD1 is a possible D gene (6 bases). V lost 5 bases to trimming and J lost 5 bases, with 22 bases between them. The CDR3 covers 16 residues. The V gene's germline CDR1 is SGHNT and CDR2 YYREEE (reference sequence). DNA for the CDR3: TGTGCCAGCAGACAAGGCTCACAGGGAGGGGGGTATGGCTACACCTTC. It is translated as CASRQGSQGGGYGYTF.

The V call is TRBV5-1, the J call TRBJ1-4; the match to TRBD1 covers 7 bases. Germline CDR1 reads SGHRS; CDR2 reads YFSETQ. V shed 2 bases, J shed 8 bases, and the junction held 6 bases outside the gene matches. The CDR3 runs 14 residues. The CDR3 protein is CASSFEGAREKLFF. CDR3 nucleotides: TGCGCCAGCAGCTTCGAGGGGGCTCGCGAAAAACTGTTTTTT.

At least ten counts were recorded for this clone. V is TRBV7-2 and J is TRBJ1-5; D remains ambiguous. The length of the CDR3 is 13 residues. Germline CDR1 and CDR2: SGHTA and FQGNSA. V was pared by 5 bases and J by 7 bases, with 12 bases between. The CDR3 sequence: CASSAGLPQPQHF. The CDR3 DNA reads TGTGCCAGCAGCGCCGGTCTCCCCCAGCCCCAGCATTTT.

This sequence joins TRBV4-3 and TRBJ1-5; D possibly corresponds to TRBD1 (6 bases). Per the germline V gene, CDR1 is LGHNA and CDR2 is YSLEER. Trimming left V 0 bases short and J 0 bases short, with 15 bases between. CDR3 length: 18 amino acids. As DNA, the CDR3 is TGCGCCAGCAGCCAAGACAGGGCAGGGGATCTTAGCAATCAGCCCCAGCATTTT. It encodes CASSQDRAGDLSNQPQHF.

The count of this clone is one. The chain recombines TRBV9 with TRBJ2-1; maybe TRBD2 (6 bases). This CDR3 has 15 residues. CDR1 is SGDLS, CDR2 YYNGEE, per germline. Trimming took 4 bases from V and 7 from J, leaving 18 bases between them. The CDR3: CASSPPGLQDNEQFF. DNA for the CDR3: TGTGCCAGCAGCCCTCCGGGACTCCAAGATAATGAGCAGTTCTTC. Complete variable domain (other parts from reference TRBV9 and TRBJ2-1): DSGVTQTPKHLITATGQRVTLRCSPRSGDLSVYWYQQSLDQGLQFLIQYYNGEERAKGNILERFSAQQFPDLHSELNLSSLELGDSALYFCASSPPGLQDNEQFFGPGTRLTVL.

This clone was seen more than once but under ten times. V and J are TRBV30 and TRBJ1-2; D is unresolved. V was pared by 4 bases and J by 8 bases, with 17 bases between. Germline CDR1 is GTSNPN and CDR2 is SVGIG (reference sequence). The length of the CDR3 is 13 residues. The DNA for the CDR3 is TGTGCCTGGATCTCGACTGCCTGGAGGGGCTACACCTTC. It is translated as CAWISTAWRGYTF.

The J gene is TRBJ1-4, the V gene TRBV6-5, with D perhaps TRBD1 (6 bases). Trimming pared 7 bases from V and 5 bases from J, leaving 14 bases between. CDR1 MNHEY and CDR2 SVGAGI come from the germline V gene. CDR3 length equals 14 residues. The CDR3 reads CASKGSGANEKLFF. Here the CDR3 DNA reads TGTGCCAGCAAAGGGTCAGGGGCAAATGAAAAACTGTTTTTT.

The gene calls are TRBV7-2 and TRBJ1-1, with 7 bases aligning to TRBD1. Per germline, CDR1 SGHTA and CDR2 FQGNSA. CDR3 length equals 14 residues. Losses at the gene ends were 5 bases for V and 1 base for J; bases not matched to a gene: 4. The CDR3 spells CASSVQGGNTEAFF. The DNA for the CDR3 is TGTGCCAGCAGCGTGCAGGGGGGGAACACTGAAGCTTTCTTT.

This chain links TRBV2 with TRBJ2-7, with D possibly TRBD1 on 5 matching bases. Germline assignment: CDR1 SNHLY and CDR2 FYNNEI. With 2 bases removed from V and 5 bases from J, the gap between germline ends came to 7 bases. The CDR3 runs 12 residues. The CDR3 loop is CASSERGNEQYF. Here the CDR3 DNA reads TGTGCCAGCAGTGAAAGGGGAAACGAGCAGTACTTC.

This chain uses TRBV7-7 with TRBJ1-1; possible D gene TRBD1, 6 bases. The germline gives CDR1 SSHAT, CDR2 FNYEAQ (reference sequence). V dropped 5 bases and J dropped 7 bases, with 20 bases sitting between them. This CDR3 spans 15 amino acids. The CDR3 is CASSPIDGGKVEAFF. The CDR3 DNA is TGTGCCAGCAGCCCCATAGATGGGGGCAAGGTTGAAGCTTTCTTT.

The gene calls are TRBV5-5 and TRBJ2-1; 7 bases are a match to TRBD1. The germline V gene encodes CDR1 SGHKS and CDR2 YYEKEE (reference sequence). J lost 0 bases, V lost 2 bases, and 8 bases had no gene match. The CDR3 length is 17 residues. CDR3 sequence: CASSFGDSRSSYNEQFF. Here the CDR3 DNA reads TGTGCCAGCAGCTTCGGGGACAGTCGGAGCTCCTACAATGAGCAGTTCTTC.

This sequence joins TRBV29-1 and TRBJ2-7, with a weak D call TRBD1 (6 bases). V was cut by 7 bases and J by 3 bases, with 16 bases left in between. Per germline, CDR1 SQVTM and CDR2 ANQGSEA. The CDR3 is 13 amino acids. The CDR3 DNA reads TGCAGCGCCTCGAGGGGGTACGACTACGAGCAGTACTTC. Protein sequence: CSASRGYDYEQYF.

The chain joins TRBV5-4 to TRBJ1-1, with TRBD1 identical over 8 bases. The CDR3 is 15 amino acids. J was trimmed by 3 bases and V by 4 bases; bases with no gene match: 8. The V gene's germline CDR1 is SGHNT and CDR2 YYREEE (reference sequence). CDR3 nucleotides: TGTGCCAGCAGCGTTTCAGGGGGCGGGGACACTGAAGCTTTCTTT. It encodes CASSVSGGGDTEAFF.

The chain combines TRBV5-6 with TRBJ1-4, with 10 bases matching TRBD1. Germline CDR1 is SGHDT and CDR2 is YYEEEE. The ends lost 4 bases at V and 10 bases at J; junction bases unmatched: 7. The CDR3 is made up of 14 amino acids. CDR3 bases: TGTGCCAGCAGCCCGGGACAGGGGTATGGAAAACTGTTTTTT. Its translation: CASSPGQGYGKLFF.

The chain employs TRBV18 and TRBJ1-2; D gene unclear. The CDR3 loop spans 13 amino acids. Germline values: CDR1 KGHSH, CDR2 LQKENI. With 1 base removed from V and 6 bases from J, the gap between germline ends came to 9 bases. CDR3 nucleotides: TGTGCCAGCTCACCACGCGAGTCGGATGGCTACACCTTC. Protein: CASSPRESDGYTF.

The rearrangement links TRBV28 to TRBJ1-1; D unclear. V lost 8 bases and J 1 base, leaving 11 bases between the germline ends. In germline, CDR1 is MDHEN, CDR2 SYDVKM. The CDR3 is 13 residues long. CDR3 nucleotides: TGTGCCAGCCGGTCGTTCGGGAACACTGAAGCTTTCTTT. This codes for CASRSFGNTEAFF.

This rearrangement joins TRBV27 to TRBJ2-6; D is unclear. The V gene's germline CDR1 is MNHEY and CDR2 SMNVEV (reference sequence). The CDR3 length is 15 residues. Trimming pared 6 bases from V and 0 bases from J, leaving 9 bases between. The CDR3 DNA sequence: TGTGCCAGCAGGAGGCGAAACTCTGGGGCCAACGTCCTGACTTTC. It specifies CASRRRNSGANVLTF.

CDR3 loop: CASSGDTTDTQYF. CDR3 in DNA: TGTGCCAGCAGCGGGGACACTACAGATACGCAGTATTTT. The rearrangement joins TRBV9 to TRBJ2-3; tentative D call: TRBD1 (6 bases). V was pared by 3 bases and J by 3 bases, with 8 bases between. The germline CDR1 and CDR2 sequences are SGDLS and YYNGEE. The CDR3 contains 13 residues.

This clone was detected a few times. The chain links TRBV7-3 to TRBJ1-1, with a weak D call TRBD1 (6 bases). The germline V and J ends were trimmed by 2 bases and 3 bases, with 10 bases remaining between them. The CDR3 extends over 14 amino acids. Germline assignment: CDR1 SGHTA and CDR2 FQGTGA. CDR3 DNA sequence: TGTGCCAGCAGCTTAGAGCCAGGGGACACTGAAGCTTTCTTT. Protein: CASSLEPGDTEAFF.

The chain recombines TRBV19 with TRBJ2-3; D might be TRBD2 (5 bases). The CDR3 extends over 14 amino acids. CDR1 is LNHDA and CDR2 is SQIVND in the germline V gene (reference sequence). Between the trimmed V and J ends, which lost 7 bases and 2 bases, there was a span of 13 bases. The CDR3 protein is CASNRDLDTDTQYF. The CDR3 DNA sequence: TGTGCCAGTAACCGGGATCTGGACACAGATACGCAGTATTTT.

This chain uses TRBV4-3 with TRBJ2-1; no clear D gene. The CDR3 runs 16 residues. V was trimmed by 3 bases and J by 0 bases, leaving 12 bases between them. Germline V lookup: CDR1 LGHNA, CDR2 YSLEER. The CDR3 reads CASSQSLMSSYNEQFF. The DNA for the CDR3 is TGCGCCAGCAGCCAGTCTCTGATGAGCTCCTACAATGAGCAGTTCTTC.

J is TRBJ1-1 and V is TRBV7-8; possible D gene TRBD1, 6 bases. CDR3 length: 17 amino acids. The germline V and J ends were trimmed by 5 bases and 1 base, with 20 bases remaining between them. Per the germline V gene, CDR1 is SGHVS and CDR2 is FQNEAQ. CDR3 loop: CASSLEGVKVANTEAFF. CDR3 sequence (DNA): TGTGCCAGCAGCCTCGAGGGGGTAAAGGTCGCGAACACTGAAGCTTTCTTT.

The chain combines TRBV7-8 with TRBJ2-5; TRBD2 is a possible D gene (5 bases). The CDR3 extends over 13 amino acids. V gave up 0 bases and J gave up 5 bases, with 7 bases separating them. Germline V gene lookup returns CDR1 SGHVS and CDR2 FQNEAQ. This CDR3 reads CASSLAGAETQYF. For the CDR3, the DNA is TGTGCCAGCAGCTTAGCGGGAGCCGAGACCCAGTACTTC. Drawing the rest from reference TRBV7-8 and TRBJ2-5, the complete variable domain is GAGVSQSPRYKVAKRGQDVALRCDPISGHVSLFWYQQALGQGPEFLTYFQNEAQLDKSGLPSDRFFAERPEGSVSTLKIQRTQQEDSAVYLCASSLAGAETQYFGPGTRLLVL.